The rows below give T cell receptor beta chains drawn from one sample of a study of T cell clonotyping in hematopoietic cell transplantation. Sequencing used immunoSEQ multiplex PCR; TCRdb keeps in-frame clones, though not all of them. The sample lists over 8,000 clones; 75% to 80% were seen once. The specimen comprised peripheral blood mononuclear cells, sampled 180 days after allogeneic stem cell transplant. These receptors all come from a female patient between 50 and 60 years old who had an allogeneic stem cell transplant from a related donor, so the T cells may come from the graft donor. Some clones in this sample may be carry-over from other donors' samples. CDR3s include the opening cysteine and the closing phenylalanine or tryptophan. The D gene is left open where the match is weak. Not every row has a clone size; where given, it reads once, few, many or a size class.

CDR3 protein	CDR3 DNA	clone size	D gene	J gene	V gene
CASSQDGTPHQPQHF	TGCGCCAGCAGCCAAGATGGGACACCCCATCAGCCCCAGCATTTT	few	-	TRBJ1-5	TRBV4-1
CASRALGSYEQYF	TGTGCCAGCAGGGCTTTGGGCTCCTACGAGCAGTACTTC	once	-	TRBJ2-7	TRBV6-5
CASSWGGRARSYEQYF	TGTGCCAGCAGCTGGGGGGGGAGGGCCCGCTCCTACGAGCAGTACTTC	-	TRBD2	TRBJ2-7	TRBV7-2
CASSIDRGMVHGYTF	TGTGCCAGTAGTATCGACAGGGGAATGGTCCATGGCTACACCTTC	once	TRBD1	TRBJ1-2	TRBV19
CSVGDRNEQFF	TGCAGCGTTGGCGACAGGAATGAGCAGTTCTTC	-	-	TRBJ2-1	TRBV29-1
CSVGRDGTNEKLFF	TGCAGCGTCGGCCGGGACGGCACTAATGAAAAACTGTTTTTT	medium-sized	-	TRBJ1-4	TRBV29-1
CAWSIVRVGEAFF	TGTGCCTGGAGTATCGTTCGGGTTGGTGAAGCTTTCTTT	-	-	TRBJ1-1	TRBV30
CASSLWAQPQHF	TGTGCCAGCAGTTTATGGGCTCAGCCCCAGCATTTT	-	-	TRBJ1-5	TRBV28
CASSQGGAGTHNSPLHF	TGCGCCAGCAGCCAAGGAGGGGCAGGAACCCATAATTCACCCCTCCACTTT	-	-	TRBJ1-6	TRBV4-3
CASSLNSRGDGYTF	TGTGCCAGCAGTTTAAATTCCAGGGGGGATGGCTACACCTTC	-	TRBD1	TRBJ1-2	TRBV28
CASSLGWNTEAFF	TGTGCCAGCAGCCTCGGATGGAACACTGAAGCTTTCTTT	-	-	TRBJ1-1	TRBV6-6
CASSEPPEGQPQHF	TGTGCCAGCAGTGAACCCCCAGAGGGACAGCCCCAGCATTTT	few	-	TRBJ1-5	TRBV2
CASSLRNGDTEAFF	TGTGCCAGCAGCTTAAGAAACGGGGACACTGAAGCTTTCTTT	-	-	TRBJ1-1	TRBV11-1
CASSQDFGGGNEKLFF	TGCGCCAGCAGCCAAGATTTCGGGGGAGGGAATGAAAAACTGTTTTTT	-	-	TRBJ1-4	TRBV4-1
CASSYSGRNYGYTF	TGTGCCAGCAGTTACTCAGGCAGGAACTATGGCTACACCTTC	-	-	TRBJ1-2	TRBV6-5
CASRHTGELFF	TGTGCCAGCAGACACACCGGGGAGCTGTTTTTT	few	-	TRBJ2-2	TRBV6-5
CAISVKIADLEGGYTF	TGTGCCATCAGTGTCAAGATCGCGGACCTTGAGGGGGGCTACACCTTC	-	-	TRBJ1-2	TRBV10-3
CASSQGGSISPLHF	TGCGCCAGCAGCCAAGGAGGCTCAATTTCACCCCTCCACTTT	once	-	TRBJ1-6	TRBV4-3
CASRGLAGNTGELFF	TGTGCCAGCAGGGGACTAGCGGGGAACACCGGGGAGCTGTTTTTT	-	TRBD2	TRBJ2-2	TRBV7-3
CAWSFTGGGNSPLHF	TGTGCCTGGAGTTTTACAGGGGGGGGTAATTCACCCCTCCACTTT	once	TRBD1	TRBJ1-6	TRBV30
CASRLAGATDTQYF	TGTGCCAGCAGGCTAGCGGGAGCTACAGATACGCAGTATTTT	-	TRBD2	TRBJ2-3	TRBV2
CASSLQGSNQPQHF	TGTGCCAGCAGCTTACAGGGGAGCAATCAGCCCCAGCATTTT	-	-	TRBJ1-5	TRBV7-9
CASSRGGSYYNEQFF	TGTGCCAGTAGTCGAGGGGGGTCTTACTACAATGAGCAGTTCTTC	-	-	TRBJ2-1	TRBV19
CASSFAGVINEKLFF	TGTGCCAGCAGTTTCGCAGGGGTCATTAATGAAAAACTGTTTTTT	-	-	TRBJ1-4	TRBV27
CASSALQRNTEAFF	TGTGCCAGTAGTGCCCTCCAACGGAACACTGAAGCTTTCTTT	-	-	TRBJ1-1	TRBV19
CASSSTSGGAAGELFF	TGCGCCAGCAGCTCAACTAGCGGGGGGGCCGCCGGGGAGCTGTTTTTT	-	TRBD2	TRBJ2-2	TRBV5-1